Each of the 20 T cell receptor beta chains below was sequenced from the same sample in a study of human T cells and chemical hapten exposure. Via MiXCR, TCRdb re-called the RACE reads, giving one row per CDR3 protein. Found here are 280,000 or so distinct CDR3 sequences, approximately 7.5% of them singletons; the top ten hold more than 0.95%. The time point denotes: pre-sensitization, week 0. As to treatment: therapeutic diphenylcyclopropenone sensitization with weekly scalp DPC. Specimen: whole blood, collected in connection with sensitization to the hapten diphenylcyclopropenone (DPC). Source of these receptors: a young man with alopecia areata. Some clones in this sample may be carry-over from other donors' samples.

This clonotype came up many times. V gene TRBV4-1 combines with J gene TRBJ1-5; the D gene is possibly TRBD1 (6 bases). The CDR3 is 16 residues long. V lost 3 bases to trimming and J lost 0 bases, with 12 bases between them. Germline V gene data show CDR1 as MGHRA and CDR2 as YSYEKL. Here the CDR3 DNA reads TGCGCCAGCAGCCAGGGGACATTCGGTAGCAATCAGCCCCAGCATTTT. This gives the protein CASSQGTFGSNQPQHF.

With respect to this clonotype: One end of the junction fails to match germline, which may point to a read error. In DNA form, the CDR3 reads TGTGCCAGCAGCTTAGCGGGGCCAGACACTGGAGCTTTCTTT. It is translated as CASSLAGPDTGAFF. V usage is TRBV7-6 and J usage is TRBJ1-1, with a weak D call TRBD1 (5 bases). The germline gives CDR1 SGHVS, CDR2 FNYEAQ. The CDR3 runs to 14 residues.

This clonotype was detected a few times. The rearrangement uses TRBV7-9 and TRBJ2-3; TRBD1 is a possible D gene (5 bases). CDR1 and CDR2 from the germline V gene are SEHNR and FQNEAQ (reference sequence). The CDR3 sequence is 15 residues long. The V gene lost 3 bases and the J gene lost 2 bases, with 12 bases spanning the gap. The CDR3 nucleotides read TGTGCCAGCAGCTTGGGGCAGGGCAACACAGATACGCAGTATTTT. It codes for CASSLGQGNTDTQYF.

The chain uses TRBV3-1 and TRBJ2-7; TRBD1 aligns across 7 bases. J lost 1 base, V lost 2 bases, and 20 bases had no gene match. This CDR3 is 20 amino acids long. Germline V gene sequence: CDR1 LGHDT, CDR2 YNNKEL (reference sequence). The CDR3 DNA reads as TGTGCCAGCAGCCAACCCTACCGGGACAGCGGCAAAATGGAGTCCTACGAGCAGTACGTC. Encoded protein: CASSQPYRDSGKMESYEQYV.

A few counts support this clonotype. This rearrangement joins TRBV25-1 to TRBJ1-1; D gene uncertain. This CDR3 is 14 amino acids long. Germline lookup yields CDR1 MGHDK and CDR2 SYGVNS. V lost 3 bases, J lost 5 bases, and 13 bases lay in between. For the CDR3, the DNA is TGTGCCAGCAGTGATGTTAGGGCCAATACTGAAGCTTTCTTT. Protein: CASSDVRANTEAFF.

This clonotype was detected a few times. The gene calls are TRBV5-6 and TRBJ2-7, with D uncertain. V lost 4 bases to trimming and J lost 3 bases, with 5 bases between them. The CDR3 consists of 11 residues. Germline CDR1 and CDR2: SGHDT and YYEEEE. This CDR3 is CASSLNYEQYV. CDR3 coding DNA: TGTGCCAGCAGCCTGAACTACGAGCAGTACGTC.

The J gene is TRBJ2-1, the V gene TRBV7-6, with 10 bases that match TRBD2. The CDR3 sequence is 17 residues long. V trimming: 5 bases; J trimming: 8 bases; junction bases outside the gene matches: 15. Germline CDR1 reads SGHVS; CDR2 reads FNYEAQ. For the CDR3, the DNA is TGTGCCAGCAGCCCGACTAGCGGGTCGGTCTTGCGGTATGAGCAGTTCTTC. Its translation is CASSPTSGSVLRYEQFF.

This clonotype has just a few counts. The chain's CDR3 is CASSYPGQGAFKSFVTQYF. CDR3 in DNA: TGTGCCAGCAGTTACCCGGGACAGGGTGCCTTTAAGTCTTTTGTGACCCAGTACTTC. The chain uses TRBV6-5 and TRBJ2-5, with TRBD1 matching 9 bases. CDR3 size: 19 residues. V lost 2 bases, J lost 7 bases, and 20 bases stayed unmatched. Germline CDR1 and CDR2: MNHEY and SVGAGI.

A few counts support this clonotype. The CDR3 nucleotides are TGTGCCAGCAGTTGGACAGGGCTCGATCAGCCCCAGCATTTT. It specifies CASSWTGLDQPQHF. The chain recombines TRBV6-5 with TRBJ1-5; 8 bases are a match to TRBD1. Germline CDR1 reads MNHEY; CDR2 reads SVGAGI. Trimming took 4 bases from V and 5 from J; bases not matched to a gene: 4. This CDR3 spans 14 amino acids.

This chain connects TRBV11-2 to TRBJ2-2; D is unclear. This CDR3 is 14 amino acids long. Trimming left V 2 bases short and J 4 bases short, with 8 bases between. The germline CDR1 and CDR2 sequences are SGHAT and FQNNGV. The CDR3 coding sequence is TGTGCCAGCAGCTTAACGACCGGCACCGGGGAGCTGTTTTTT. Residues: CASSLTTGTGELFF.

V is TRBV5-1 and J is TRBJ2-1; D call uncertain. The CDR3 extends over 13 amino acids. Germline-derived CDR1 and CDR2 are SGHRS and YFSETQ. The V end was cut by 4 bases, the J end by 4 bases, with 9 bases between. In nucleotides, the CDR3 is TGCGCCAGCAGCATCGCTCAATACAATGAGCAGTTCTTC. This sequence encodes CASSIAQYNEQFF. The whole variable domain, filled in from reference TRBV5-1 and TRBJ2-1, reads KAGVTQTPRYLIKTRGQQVTLSCSPISGHRSVSWYQQTPGQGLQFLFEYFSETQRNKGNFPGRFSGRQFSNSRSEMNVSTLELGDSALYLCASSIAQYNEQFFGPGTRLTVL.

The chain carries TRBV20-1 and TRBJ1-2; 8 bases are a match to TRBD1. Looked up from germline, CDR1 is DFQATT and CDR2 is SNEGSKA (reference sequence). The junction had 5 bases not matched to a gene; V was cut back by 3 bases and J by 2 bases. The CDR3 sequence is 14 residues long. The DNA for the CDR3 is TGCAGTGCTAGTTCGGGACAGGTCAACTATGGCTACACCTTC. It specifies CSASSGQVNYGYTF.

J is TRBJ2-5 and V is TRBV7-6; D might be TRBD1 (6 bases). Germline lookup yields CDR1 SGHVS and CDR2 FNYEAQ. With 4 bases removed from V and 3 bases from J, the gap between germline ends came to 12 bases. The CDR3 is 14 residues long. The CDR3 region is CASSSRGKKETQYF. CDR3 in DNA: TGTGCCAGCAGCTCAAGGGGGAAAAAAGAGACCCAGTACTTC.

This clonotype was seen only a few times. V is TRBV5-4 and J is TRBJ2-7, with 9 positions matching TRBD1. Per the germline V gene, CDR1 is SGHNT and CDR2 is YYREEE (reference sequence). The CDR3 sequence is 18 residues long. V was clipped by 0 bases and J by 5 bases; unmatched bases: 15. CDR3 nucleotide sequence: TGTGCCAGCAGCTTGGATGGGGACAGGGTAAGAGTTTTGGACGAGCAGTACTTC. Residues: CASSLDGDRVRVLDEQYF.

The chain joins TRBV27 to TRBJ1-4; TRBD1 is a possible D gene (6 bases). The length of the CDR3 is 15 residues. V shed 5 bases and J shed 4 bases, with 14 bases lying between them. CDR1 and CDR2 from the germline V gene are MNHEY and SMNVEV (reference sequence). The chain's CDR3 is CASSASGTNNEKLFF. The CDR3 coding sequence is TGTGCCAGCAGTGCGTCCGGGACAAATAATGAAAAACTGTTTTTT. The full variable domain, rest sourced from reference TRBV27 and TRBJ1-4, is EAQVTQNPRYLITVTGKKLTVTCSQNMNHEYMSWYRQDPGLGLRQIYYSMNVEVTDKGDVPEGYKVSRKEKRNFPLILESPSPNQTSLYFCASSASGTNNEKLFFGSGTQLSVL.

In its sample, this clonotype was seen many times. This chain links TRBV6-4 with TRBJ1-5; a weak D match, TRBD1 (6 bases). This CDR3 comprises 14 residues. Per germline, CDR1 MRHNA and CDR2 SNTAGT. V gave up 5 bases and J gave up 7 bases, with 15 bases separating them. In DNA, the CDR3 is TGTGCCAGCAGTTGGACAGAGGAACCCCAGCCCCAGCATTTT. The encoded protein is CASSWTEEPQPQHF.

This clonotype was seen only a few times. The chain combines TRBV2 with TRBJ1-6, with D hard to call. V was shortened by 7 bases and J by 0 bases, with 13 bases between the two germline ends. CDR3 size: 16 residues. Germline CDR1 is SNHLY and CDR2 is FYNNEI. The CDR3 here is CASKAHLSSYNSPLHF. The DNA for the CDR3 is TGTGCCAGCAAAGCCCACCTTAGCTCCTATAATTCACCCCTCCACTTT.

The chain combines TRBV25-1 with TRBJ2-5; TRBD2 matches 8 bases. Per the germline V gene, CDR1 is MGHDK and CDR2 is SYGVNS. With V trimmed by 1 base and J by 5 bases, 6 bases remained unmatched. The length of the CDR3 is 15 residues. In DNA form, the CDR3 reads TGTGCCAGCAGTGAATTTGCGGGGGGACGGGAGACCCAGTACTTC. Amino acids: CASSEFAGGRETQYF.

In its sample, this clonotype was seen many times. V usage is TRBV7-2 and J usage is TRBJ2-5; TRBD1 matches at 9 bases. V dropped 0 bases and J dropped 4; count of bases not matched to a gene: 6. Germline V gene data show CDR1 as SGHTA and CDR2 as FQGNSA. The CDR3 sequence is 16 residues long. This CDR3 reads CASSLAGTGLRETQYF. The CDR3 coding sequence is TGTGCCAGCAGCTTAGCAGGGACAGGGTTACGAGAGACCCAGTACTTC. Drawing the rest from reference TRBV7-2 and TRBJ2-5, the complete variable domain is GAGVSQSPSNKVTEKGKDVELRCDPISGHTALYWYRQSLGQGLEFLIYFQGNSAPDKSGLPSDRFSAERTGGSVSTLTIQRTQQEDSAVYLCASSLAGTGLRETQYFGPGTRLLVL.

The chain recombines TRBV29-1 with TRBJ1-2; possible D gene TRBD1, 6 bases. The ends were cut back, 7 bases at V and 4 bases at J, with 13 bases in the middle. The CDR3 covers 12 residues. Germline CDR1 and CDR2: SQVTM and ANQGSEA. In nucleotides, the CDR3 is TGCAGCGGGAGGACAGACCTCTATGGCTACACCTTC. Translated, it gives CSGRTDLYGYTF.